The 3 T cell receptor beta chains reported below all come from one sample, sequenced in a study of T-cell reconstitution after alpha-beta-depleted transplantation in children. Construction of the TCRbeta library involved unique molecular identifiers. TCRdb recomputed calls from the PCR reads with MiXCR, one row per CDR3 protein. The table shows 500,000 or so distinct CDR3 sequences, with less than 35% occurring only once. The specimen comprised PBMCs from the stem cell graft donor, sampled from the stem cell graft. These receptors were taken from a human donor who donated a stem cell graft to a child with aplastic anemia.

The gene calls are TRBV2 and TRBJ2-3; 8 nucleotides match TRBD2. Germline CDR1 and CDR2: SNHLY and FYNNEI. This CDR3 is built from 15 residues. Trimming cost V 6 bases and J 4 bases; bases outside gene matches: 9. The CDR3 DNA is TGTGCCAGCAGCGCCGAGCGGGGGCAGGCAGATACGCAGTATTTT. This encodes CASSAERGQADTQYF.

As DNA, the CDR3 is TGTGCCAGCAGGCACAGGGGGCGCGCTGAAGCTTTCTTT. It translates to CASRHRGRAEAFF. V usage is TRBV21-1 and J usage is TRBJ1-1; the table's D gene call, TRBD1, was not cross checked with the DNA. TRBV21-1 is a pseudogene segment. The CDR3 totals 13 residues.

The V and J genes are TRBV29-1 and TRBJ2-1; TRBD1 is a possible D gene (5 bases). Germline values: CDR1 SQVTM, CDR2 ANQGSEA. This CDR3 has 13 amino acids. The ends were cut back, 8 bases at V and 5 bases at J, with 16 bases in the middle. The CDR3 DNA reads TGCAGCCTGACATGGGGCAAAAACAATGAGCAGTTCTTC. Amino acids: CSLTWGKNNEQFF.